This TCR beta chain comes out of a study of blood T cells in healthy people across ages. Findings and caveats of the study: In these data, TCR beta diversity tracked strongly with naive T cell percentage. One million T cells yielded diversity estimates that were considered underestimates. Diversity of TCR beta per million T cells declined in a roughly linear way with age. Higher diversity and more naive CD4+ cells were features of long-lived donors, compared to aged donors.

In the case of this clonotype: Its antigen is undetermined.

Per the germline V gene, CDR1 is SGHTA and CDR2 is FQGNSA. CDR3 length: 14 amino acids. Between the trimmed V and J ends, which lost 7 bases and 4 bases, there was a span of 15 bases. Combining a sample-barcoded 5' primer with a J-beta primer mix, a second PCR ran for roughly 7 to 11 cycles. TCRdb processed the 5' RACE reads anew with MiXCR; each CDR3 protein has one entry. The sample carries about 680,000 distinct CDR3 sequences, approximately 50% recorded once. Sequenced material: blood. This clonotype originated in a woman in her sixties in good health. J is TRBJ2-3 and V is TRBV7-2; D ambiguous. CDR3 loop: CASTPDRRPDTQYF. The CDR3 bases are TGTGCCAGCACCCCGGACCGTCGTCCAGATACGCAGTATTTT.